This TCR beta chain was recovered during a study of blood T cell repertoires in COVID-19. Study overall: Acute and convalescent COVID-19 samples came from the United States, Italy and Spain. T cells, B-cell-depleted T cells, or PBMCs provided the cDNA or gDNA that served as material.

Per the study methods: Amplification of reference gene primers was used by the study to estimate nucleated cell counts. Produced via immunoSEQ multiplex PCR; TCRdb's table is partial and in-frame only. That table furnishes V, J and clone size, whereas the DNA furnished D and trimming. The sample holds approximately 45,000 clones; about 86% are singletons and the top ten take under 3%. Sequenced input: peripheral blood. This TCR was recovered from an elderly woman with acute or convalescent COVID-19.

This CDR3 is CASSQDIGQYSYEQYF. The CDR3 DNA follows: TGCGCCAGCAGCCAAGATATAGGACAGTACTCCTACGAGCAGTACTTC. The chain employs TRBV4-1 and TRBJ2-7; maybe TRBD1 (6 bases). The germline V gene has CDR1 MGHRA and CDR2 YSYEKL. This CDR3 spans 16 amino acids. The V end lost 0 bases, the J end lost 0 bases, and 12 bases lay between the germline ends.